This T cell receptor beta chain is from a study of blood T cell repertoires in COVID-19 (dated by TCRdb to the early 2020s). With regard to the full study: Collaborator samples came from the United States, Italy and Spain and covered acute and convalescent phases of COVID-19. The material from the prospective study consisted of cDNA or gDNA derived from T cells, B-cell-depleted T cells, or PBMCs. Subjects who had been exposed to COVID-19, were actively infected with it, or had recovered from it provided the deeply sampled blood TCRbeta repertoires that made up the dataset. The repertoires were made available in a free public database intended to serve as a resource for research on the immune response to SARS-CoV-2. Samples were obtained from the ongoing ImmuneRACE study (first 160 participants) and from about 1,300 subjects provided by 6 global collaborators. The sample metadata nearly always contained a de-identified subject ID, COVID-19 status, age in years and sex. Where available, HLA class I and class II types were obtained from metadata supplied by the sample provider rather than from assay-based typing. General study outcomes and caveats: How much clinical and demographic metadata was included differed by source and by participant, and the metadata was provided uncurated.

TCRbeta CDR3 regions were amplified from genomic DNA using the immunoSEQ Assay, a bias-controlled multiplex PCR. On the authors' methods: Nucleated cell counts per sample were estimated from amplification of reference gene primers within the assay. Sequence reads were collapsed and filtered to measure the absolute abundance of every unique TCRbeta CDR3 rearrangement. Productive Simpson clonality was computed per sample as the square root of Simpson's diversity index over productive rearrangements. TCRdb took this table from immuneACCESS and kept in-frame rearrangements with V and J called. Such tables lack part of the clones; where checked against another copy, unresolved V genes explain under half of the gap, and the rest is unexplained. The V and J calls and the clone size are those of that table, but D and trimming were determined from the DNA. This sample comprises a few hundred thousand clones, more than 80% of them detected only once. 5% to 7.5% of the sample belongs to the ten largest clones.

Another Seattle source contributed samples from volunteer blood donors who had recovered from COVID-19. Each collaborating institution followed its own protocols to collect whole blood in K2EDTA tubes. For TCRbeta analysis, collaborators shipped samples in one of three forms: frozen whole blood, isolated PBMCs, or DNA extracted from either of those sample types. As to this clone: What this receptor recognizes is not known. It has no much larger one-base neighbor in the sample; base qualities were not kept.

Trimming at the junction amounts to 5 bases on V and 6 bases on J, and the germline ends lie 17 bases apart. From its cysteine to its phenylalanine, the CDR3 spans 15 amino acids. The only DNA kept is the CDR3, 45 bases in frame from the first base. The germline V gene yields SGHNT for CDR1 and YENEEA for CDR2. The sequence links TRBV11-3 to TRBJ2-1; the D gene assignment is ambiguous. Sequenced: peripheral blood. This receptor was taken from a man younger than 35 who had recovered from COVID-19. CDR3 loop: CASSGSPQAINEQFF. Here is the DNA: TGTGCCAGCAGCGGCAGTCCCCAGGCGATCAATGAGCAGTTCTTC. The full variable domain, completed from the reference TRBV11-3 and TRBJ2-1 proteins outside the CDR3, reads EAGVVQSPRYKIIEKKQPVAFWCNPISGHNTLYWYLQNLGQGPELLIRYENEEAVDDSQLPKDRFSAERLKGVDSTLKIQPAELGDSAVYLCASSGSPQAINEQFFGPGTRLTVL.